These T cell receptor beta chains were read from a single sample in a study of blood T cell repertoires in COVID-19. Using immunoSEQ multiplex PCR, the repertoire was profiled, and TCRdb retains in-frame clones only, with some absent. Of approximately 340,000 clones in the sample, 90% to 95% were seen once. Sequencing used PBMCs or T cells enriched from blood (not recorded which). The source of these receptors is a woman in her 40s who had been exposed to COVID-19. CDR3s include the opening cysteine and the closing phenylalanine or tryptophan. Fields, in order: D gene, clone size, J gene, V gene, CDR3 DNA, CDR3 protein. D genes are given only for firm matches. Part of the rows lack a size; the others show once, few, many or a class for expanded clones.

>TRBD1|-|TRBJ1-5|TRBV19
TGTGCCAGTAGTATAGTTTCGACAGGGGGCGGCAATCAGCCCCAGCATTTT
CASSIVSTGGGNQPQHF
>TRBD1|-|TRBJ1-6|TRBV19
TGTGCCAGTAGCCCTGGGGACAGCTCCTATAATTCACCCCTCCACTTT
CASSPGDSSYNSPLHF
>-|once|TRBJ1-2|TRBV6-2/TRBV6-3
TGTGCCAGCAGTCCCTCGGGGGTCCGAAGCTATGGCTACACCTTC
CASSPSGVRSYGYTF
>-|-|TRBJ2-1|TRBV14
TGTGCCAGCAGCCATCCCACTATTATCAATGAGCAGTTCTTC
CASSHPTIINEQFF
>-|-|TRBJ1-1|TRBV28
TGTGCCAGCAGTCCTGACGGAGGGAAGAGACCTGAAGCTTTCTTT
CASSPDGGKRPEAFF
>-|-|TRBJ1-5|TRBV28
TGTGCCAGCTCACGTGGGGAGGGCAATCAGCCCCAGCATTTT
CASSRGEGNQPQHF
>-|once|TRBJ2-5|TRBV5-1
TGCGCCAGCAGCTTTAGCCGTCCGGGGGAGACCCAGTACTTC
CASSFSRPGETQYF
>-|-|TRBJ1-2|TRBV29-1
TGCAGCGGCAGGGAGGGGTCTAACTATGGCTACACCTTC
CSGREGSNYGYTF
>-|-|TRBJ1-4|TRBV30
TGCGTGGCCTTTTTGTTCGAAAAACTGTTTTTT
CVAFLFEKLFF
>-|-|TRBJ1-5|TRBV7-9
TGTGCCAGCAGCCCAGGGAGCAATCAGCCCCAGCATTTT
CASSPGSNQPQHF